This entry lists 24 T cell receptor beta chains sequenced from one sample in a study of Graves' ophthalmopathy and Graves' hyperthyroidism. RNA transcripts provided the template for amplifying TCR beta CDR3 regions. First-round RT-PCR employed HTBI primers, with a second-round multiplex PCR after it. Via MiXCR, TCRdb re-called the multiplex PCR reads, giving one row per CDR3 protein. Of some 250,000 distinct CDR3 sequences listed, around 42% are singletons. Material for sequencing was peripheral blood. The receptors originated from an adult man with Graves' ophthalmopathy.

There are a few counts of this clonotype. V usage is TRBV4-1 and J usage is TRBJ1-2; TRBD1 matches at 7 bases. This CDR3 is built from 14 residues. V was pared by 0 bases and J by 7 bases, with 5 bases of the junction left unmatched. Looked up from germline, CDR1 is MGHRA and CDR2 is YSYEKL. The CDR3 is CASSQDQQGTGYTF. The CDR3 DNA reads TGCGCCAGCAGCCAAGACCAACAGGGGACTGGCTACACCTTC.

The CDR3, as DNA: TGTGCCAGCAGTCAACTAGTCCCGACGAGGGAGACCCAGTACTTC. Its protein product is CASSQLVPTRETQYF. This chain connects TRBV6-7 to TRBJ2-5; TRBD2 is a possible D gene (5 bases). TRBV6-7 is annotated as an ORF whose role is uncertain. V was pared by 5 bases and J by 5 bases, with 18 bases between. The CDR3 runs 15 residues.

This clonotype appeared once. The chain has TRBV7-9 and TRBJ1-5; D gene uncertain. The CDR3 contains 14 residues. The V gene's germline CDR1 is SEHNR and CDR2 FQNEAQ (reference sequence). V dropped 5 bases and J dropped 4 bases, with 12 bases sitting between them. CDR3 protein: CASSQDNWNQPQHF. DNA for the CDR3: TGTGCCAGCAGCCAAGATAACTGGAATCAGCCCCAGCATTTT.

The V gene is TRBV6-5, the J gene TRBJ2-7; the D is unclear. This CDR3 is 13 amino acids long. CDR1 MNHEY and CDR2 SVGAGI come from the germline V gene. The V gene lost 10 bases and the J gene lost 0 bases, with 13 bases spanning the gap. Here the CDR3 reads CATRGRSSYEQYF. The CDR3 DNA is TGTGCCACTCGTGGCAGGTCCTCCTACGAGCAGTACTTC.

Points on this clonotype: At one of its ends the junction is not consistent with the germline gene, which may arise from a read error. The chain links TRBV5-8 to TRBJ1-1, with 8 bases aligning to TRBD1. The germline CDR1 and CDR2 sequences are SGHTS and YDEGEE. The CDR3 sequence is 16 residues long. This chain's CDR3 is CASSFTGTGTNTEAFF. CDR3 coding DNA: TGCGCCAGCAGCTTCACCGGGACAGGCACTAACACTGAAGCTTTCTTT.

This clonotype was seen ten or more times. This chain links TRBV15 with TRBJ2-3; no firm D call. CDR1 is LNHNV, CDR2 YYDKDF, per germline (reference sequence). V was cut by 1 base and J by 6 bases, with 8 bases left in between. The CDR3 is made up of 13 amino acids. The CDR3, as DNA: TGTGCCACCAGCAGAGTAAGGGTTGATACGCAGTATTTT. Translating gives CATSRVRVDTQYF.

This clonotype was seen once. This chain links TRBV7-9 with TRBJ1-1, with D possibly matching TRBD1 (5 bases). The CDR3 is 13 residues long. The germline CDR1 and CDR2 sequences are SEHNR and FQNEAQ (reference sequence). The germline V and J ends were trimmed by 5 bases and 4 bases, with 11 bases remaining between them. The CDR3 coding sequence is TGTGCCAGCAGCCCTGGGACCATCACTGAAGCTTTCTTT. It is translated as CASSPGTITEAFF.

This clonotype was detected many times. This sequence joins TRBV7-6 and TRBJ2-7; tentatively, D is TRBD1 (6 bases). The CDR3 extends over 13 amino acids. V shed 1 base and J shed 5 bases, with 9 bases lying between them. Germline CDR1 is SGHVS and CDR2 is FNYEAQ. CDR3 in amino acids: CASSLGPGDEQYF. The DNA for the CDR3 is TGTGCCAGCAGCTTAGGTCCAGGGGACGAGCAGTACTTC.

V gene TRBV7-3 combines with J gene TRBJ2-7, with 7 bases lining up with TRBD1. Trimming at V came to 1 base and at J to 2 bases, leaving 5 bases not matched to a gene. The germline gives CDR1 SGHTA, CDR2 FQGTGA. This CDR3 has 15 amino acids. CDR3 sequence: CASSLSGGQTYEQYF. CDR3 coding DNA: TGTGCCAGCAGCTTAAGTGGGGGACAGACCTACGAGCAGTACTTC.

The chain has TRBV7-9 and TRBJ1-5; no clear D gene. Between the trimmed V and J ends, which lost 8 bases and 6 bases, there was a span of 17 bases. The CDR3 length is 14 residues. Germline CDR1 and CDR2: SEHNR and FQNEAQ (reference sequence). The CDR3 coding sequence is TGTGCCAGCTCACCGTCGGGGTTCGGTCAGCCCCAGCATTTT. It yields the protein CASSPSGFGQPQHF. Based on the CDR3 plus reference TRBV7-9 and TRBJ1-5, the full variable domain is DTGVSQNPRHKITKRGQNVTFRCDPISEHNRLYWYRQTLGQGPEFLTYFQNEAQLEKSRLLSDRFSAERPKGSFSTLEIQRTEQGDSAMYLCASSPSGFGQPQHFGDGTRLSIL.

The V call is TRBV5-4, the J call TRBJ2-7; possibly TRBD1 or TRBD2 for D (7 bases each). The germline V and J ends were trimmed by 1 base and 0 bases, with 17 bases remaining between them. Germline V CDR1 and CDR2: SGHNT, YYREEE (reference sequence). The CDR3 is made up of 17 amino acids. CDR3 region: CASSLYQGGENSYEQYF. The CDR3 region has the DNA TGTGCCAGCAGCTTGTACCAGGGGGGGGAAAACTCCTACGAGCAGTACTTC.

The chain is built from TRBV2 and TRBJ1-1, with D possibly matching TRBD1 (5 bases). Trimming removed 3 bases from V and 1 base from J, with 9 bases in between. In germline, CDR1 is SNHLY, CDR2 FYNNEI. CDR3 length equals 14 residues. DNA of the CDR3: TGTGCCAGCAGTGACAGGGAAGGGAACACTGAAGCTTTCTTT. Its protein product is CASSDREGNTEAFF.

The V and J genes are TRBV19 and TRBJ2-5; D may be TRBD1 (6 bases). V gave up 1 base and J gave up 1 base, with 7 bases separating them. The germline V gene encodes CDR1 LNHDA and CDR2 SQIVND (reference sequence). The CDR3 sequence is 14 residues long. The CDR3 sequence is CASSIGGGQETQYF. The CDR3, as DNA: TGTGCCAGTAGTATAGGAGGGGGCCAAGAGACCCAGTACTTC.

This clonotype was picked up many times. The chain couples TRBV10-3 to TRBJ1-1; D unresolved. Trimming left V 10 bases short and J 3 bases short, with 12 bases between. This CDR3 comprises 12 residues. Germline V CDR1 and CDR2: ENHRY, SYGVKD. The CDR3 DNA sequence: TGTGCCACCGCCTCTTATTACACTGAAGCTTTCTTT. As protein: CATASYYTEAFF.

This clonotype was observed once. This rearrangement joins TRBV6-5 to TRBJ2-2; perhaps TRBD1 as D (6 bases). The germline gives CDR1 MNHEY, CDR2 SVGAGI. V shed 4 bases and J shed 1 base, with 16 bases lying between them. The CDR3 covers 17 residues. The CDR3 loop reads CASSLLGGQLNTGELFF. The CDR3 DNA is TGTGCCAGCAGTTTACTGGGTGGACAGTTGAACACCGGGGAGCTGTTTTTT.

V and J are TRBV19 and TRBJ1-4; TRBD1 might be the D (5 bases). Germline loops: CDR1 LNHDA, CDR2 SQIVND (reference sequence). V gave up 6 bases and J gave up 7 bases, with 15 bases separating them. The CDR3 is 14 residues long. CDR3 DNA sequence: TGTGCCAGTAGGAAAGGGGTAACGAGTGAAAAACTGTTTTTT. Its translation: CASRKGVTSEKLFF.

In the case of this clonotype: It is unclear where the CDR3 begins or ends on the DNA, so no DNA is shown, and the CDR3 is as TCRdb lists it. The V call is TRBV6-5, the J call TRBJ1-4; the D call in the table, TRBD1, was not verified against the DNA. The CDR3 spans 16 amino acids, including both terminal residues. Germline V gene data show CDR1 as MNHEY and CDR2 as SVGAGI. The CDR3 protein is CATSMPGQGVMKNCFF.

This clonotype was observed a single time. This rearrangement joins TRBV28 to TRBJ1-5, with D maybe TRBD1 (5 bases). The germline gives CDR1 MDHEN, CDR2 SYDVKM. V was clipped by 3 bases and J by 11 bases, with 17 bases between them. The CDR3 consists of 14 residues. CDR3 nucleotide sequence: TGTGCCAGCAGTTTCGGGGACGGGAAAGAGACCCAGCATTTT. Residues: CASSFGDGKETQHF.

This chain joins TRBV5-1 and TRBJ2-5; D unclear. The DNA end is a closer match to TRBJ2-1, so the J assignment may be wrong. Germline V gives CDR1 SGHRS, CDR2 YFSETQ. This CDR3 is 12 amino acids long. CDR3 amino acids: CASSLDGKGQFF. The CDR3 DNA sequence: TGCGCCAGCAGCTTGGACGGCAAAGGGCAGTTCTTC.

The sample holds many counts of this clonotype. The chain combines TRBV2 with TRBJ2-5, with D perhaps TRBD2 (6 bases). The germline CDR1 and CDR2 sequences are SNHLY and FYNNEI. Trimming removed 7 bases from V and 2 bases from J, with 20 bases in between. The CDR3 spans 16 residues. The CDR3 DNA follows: TGTGCCAGCACCGATTCCCGGGGGTCGGAGCAAGAGACCCAGTACTTC. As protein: CASTDSRGSEQETQYF.

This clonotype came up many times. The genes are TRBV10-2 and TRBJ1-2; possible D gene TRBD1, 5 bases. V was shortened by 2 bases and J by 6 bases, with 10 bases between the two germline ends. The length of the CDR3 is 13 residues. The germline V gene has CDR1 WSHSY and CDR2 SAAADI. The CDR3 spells CASSEGTGNGYTF. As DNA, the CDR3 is TGCGCCAGCAGTGAGGGGACCGGAAATGGCTACACCTTC.

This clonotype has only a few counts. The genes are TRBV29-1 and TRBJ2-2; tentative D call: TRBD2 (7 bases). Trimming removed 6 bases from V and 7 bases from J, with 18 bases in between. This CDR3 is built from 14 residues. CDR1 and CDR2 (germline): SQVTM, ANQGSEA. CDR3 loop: CSVKPGGGGGELFF. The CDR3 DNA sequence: TGCAGCGTCAAACCGGGAGGAGGGGGCGGGGAGCTGTTTTTT.

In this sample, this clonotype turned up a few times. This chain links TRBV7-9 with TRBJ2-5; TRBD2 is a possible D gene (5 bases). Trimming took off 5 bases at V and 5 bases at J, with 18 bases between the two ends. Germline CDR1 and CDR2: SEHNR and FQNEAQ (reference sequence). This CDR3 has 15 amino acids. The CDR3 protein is CASSTGLSLGETQYF. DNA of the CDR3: TGTGCCAGCAGCACCGGACTCTCCTTAGGGGAGACCCAGTACTTC.

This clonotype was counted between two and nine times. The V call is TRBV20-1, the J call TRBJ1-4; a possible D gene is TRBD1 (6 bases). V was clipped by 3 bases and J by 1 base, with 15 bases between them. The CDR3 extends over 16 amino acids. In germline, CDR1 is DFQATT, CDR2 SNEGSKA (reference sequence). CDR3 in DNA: TGCAGTGCTAGGCGGGGGGGCGTCCTAACTAATGAAAAACTGTTTTTT. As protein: CSARRGGVLTNEKLFF.